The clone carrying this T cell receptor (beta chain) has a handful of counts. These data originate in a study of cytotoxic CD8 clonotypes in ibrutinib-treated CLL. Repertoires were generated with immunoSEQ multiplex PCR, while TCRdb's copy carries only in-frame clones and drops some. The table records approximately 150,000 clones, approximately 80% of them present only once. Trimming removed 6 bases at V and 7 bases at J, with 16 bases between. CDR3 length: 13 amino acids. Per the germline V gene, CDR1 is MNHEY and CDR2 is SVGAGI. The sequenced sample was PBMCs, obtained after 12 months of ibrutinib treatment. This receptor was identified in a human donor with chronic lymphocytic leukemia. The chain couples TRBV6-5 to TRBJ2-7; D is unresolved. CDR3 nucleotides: TGTGCCAGCAGACCGGTGGCCCGCTGGGAGCAGTACTTC. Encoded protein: CASRPVARWEQYF.